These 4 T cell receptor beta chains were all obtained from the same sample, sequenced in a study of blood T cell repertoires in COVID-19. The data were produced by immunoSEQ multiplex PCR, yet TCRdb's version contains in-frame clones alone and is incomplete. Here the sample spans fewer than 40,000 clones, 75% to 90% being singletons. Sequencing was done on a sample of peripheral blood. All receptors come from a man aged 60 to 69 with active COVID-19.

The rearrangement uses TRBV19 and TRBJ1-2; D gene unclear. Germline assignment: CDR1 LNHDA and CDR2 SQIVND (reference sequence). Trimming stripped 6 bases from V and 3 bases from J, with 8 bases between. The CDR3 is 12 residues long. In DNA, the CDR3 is TGTGCCAGTAGGGGCCGGTACTATGGCTACACCTTC. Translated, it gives CASRGRYYGYTF.

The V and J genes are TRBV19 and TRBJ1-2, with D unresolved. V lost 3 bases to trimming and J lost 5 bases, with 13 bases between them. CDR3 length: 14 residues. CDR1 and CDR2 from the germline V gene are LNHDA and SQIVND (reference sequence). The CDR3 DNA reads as TGTGCCAGTAGTATTGGTGGCCAGACTTATGGCTACACCTTC. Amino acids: CASSIGGQTYGYTF.

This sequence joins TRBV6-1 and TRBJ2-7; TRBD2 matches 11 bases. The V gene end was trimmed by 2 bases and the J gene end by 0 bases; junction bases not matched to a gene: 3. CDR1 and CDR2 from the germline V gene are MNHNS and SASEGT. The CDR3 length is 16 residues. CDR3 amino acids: CASSEPGLAASYEQYF. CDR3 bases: TGTGCCAGCAGTGAACCGGGACTAGCGGCCTCCTACGAGCAGTACTTC.

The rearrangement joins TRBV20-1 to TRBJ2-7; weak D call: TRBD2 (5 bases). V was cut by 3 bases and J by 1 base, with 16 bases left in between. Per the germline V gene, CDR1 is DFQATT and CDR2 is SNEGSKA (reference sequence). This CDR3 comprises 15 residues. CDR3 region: CSASNRGVGSYEQYF. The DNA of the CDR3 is TGCAGTGCTAGTAACCGGGGAGTCGGATCCTACGAGCAGTACTTC.